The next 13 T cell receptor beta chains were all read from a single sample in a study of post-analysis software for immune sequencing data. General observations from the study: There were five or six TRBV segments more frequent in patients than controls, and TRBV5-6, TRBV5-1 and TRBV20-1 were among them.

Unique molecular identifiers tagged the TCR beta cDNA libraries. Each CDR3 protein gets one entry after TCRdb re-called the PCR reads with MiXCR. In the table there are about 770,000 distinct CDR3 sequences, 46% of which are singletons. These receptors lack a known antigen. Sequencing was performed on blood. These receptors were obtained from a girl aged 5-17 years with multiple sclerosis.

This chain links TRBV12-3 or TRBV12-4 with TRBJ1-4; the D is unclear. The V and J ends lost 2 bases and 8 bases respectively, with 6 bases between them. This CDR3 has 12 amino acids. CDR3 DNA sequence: TGTGCCAGCAGTTTATTGGACGAAAAACTGTTTTTT. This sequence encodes CASSLLDEKLFF.

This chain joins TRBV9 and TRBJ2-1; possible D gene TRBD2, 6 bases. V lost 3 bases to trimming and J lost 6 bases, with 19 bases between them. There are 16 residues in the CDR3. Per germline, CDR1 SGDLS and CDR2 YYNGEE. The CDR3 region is CASSGRLTLAVNEQFF. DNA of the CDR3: TGTGCCAGCAGCGGACGACTAACACTAGCCGTCAATGAGCAGTTCTTC.

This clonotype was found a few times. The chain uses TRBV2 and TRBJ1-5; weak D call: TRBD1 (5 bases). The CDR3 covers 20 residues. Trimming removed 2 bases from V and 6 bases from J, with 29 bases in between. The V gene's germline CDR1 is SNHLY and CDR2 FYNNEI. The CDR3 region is CASSELSSGSQGPRSQPQHF. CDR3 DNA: TGTGCCAGCAGTGAACTTAGTTCGGGTTCCCAGGGACCGAGAAGTCAGCCCCAGCATTTT.

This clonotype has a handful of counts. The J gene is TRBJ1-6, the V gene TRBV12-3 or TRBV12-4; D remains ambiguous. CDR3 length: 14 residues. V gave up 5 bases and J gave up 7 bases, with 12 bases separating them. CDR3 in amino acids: CASSLQGSNSPLHF. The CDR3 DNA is TGTGCCAGCAGTCTTCAAGGATCAAATTCACCCCTCCACTTT.

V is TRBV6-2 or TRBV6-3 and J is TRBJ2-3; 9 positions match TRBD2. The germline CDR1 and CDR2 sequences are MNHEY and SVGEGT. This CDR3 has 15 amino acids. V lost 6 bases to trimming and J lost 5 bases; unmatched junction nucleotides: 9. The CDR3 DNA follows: TGTGCCAGCAGGAGGGTAGCGGGAGTGTTAGATACGCAGTATTTT. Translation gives CASRRVAGVLDTQYF.

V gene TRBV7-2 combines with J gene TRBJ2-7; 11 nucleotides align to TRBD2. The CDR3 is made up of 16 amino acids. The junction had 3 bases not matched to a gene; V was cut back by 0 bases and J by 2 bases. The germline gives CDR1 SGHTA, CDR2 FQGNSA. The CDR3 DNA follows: TGTGCCAGCAGCTTAGCTATAGCGGGAGGGCCCTACGAGCAGTACTTC. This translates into CASSLAIAGGPYEQYF.

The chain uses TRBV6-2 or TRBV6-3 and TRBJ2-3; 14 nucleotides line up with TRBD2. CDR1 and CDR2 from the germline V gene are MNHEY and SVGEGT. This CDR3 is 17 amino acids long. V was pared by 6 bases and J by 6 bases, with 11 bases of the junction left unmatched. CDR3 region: CASSIPGLAGDADTQYF. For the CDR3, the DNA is TGTGCCAGCAGCATCCCGGGACTAGCGGGGGACGCGGATACGCAGTATTTT.

This chain's CDR3 is CASSPRFDRDTEAFF. The CDR3 nucleotides read TGTGCCAGCAGTCCTAGATTTGACAGGGACACTGAAGCTTTCTTT. The rearrangement links TRBV7-9 to TRBJ1-1, with 7 bases aligning to TRBD1. The length of the CDR3 is 15 residues. Germline values: CDR1 SEHNR, CDR2 FQNEAQ (reference sequence). Unmatched junction bases numbered 10, after V lost 6 bases and J lost 3 bases.

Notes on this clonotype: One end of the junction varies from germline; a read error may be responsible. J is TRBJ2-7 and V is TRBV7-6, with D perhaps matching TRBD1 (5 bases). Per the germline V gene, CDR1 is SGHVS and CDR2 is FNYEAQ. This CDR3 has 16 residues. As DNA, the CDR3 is TGTGCCAGCAGCTTAGGCGGCAGGGTGGGGTCCTACGAGCGGTACTTC. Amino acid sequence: CASSLGGRVGSYERYF.

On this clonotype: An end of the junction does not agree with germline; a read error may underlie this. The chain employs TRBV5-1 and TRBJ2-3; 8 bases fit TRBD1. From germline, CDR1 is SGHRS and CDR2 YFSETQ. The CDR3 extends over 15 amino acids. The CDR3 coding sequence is TGCGCCAGCAGCTTGGGACAGGGGAATCTCTACGAGCAGTACTTT. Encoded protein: CASSLGQGNLYEQYF. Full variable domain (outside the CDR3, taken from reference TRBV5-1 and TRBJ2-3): KAGVTQTPRYLIKTRGQQVTLSCSPISGHRSVSWYQQTPGQGLQFLFEYFSETQRNKGNFPGRFSGRQFSNSRSEMNVSTLELGDSALYLCASSLGQGNLYEQYFGPGTRLTVL.

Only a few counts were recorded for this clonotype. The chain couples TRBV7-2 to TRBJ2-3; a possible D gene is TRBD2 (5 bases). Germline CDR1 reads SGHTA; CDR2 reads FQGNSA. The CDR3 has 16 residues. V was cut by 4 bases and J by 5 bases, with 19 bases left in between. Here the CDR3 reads CASSSATKFGEDTQYF. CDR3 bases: TGTGCCAGCAGCTCAGCGACTAAGTTTGGGGAAGATACGCAGTATTTT. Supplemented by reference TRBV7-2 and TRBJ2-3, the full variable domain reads GAGVSQSPSNKVTEKGKDVELRCDPISGHTALYWYRQSLGQGLEFLIYFQGNSAPDKSGLPSDRFSAERTGGSVSTLTIQRTQQEDSAVYLCASSSATKFGEDTQYFGPGTRLTVL.

The CDR3 sequence: CSVEDQGGRTDTQYF. CDR3 coding DNA: TGCAGCGTTGAAGATCAGGGGGGGCGAACAGATACGCAGTATTTT. V usage is TRBV29-1 and J usage is TRBJ2-3, with D possibly called TRBD1 or TRBD2 (7 bases each). Germline V gene lookup returns CDR1 SQVTM and CDR2 ANQGSEA. CDR3 length: 15 residues. The V end was cut by 0 bases, the J end by 3 bases, with 13 bases between.

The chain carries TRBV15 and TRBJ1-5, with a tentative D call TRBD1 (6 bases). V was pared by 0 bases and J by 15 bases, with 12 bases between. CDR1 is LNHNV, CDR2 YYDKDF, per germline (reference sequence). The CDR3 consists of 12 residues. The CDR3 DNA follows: TGTGCCACCAGCAGAGATCGCGGGACATGGCATTTT. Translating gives CATSRDRGTWHF.